This passage covers 25 T cell receptor beta chains from one sample sequenced in a study of shared clonotypes between healthy human individuals. Here immunoSEQ multiplex PCR was the method, and the copy in TCRdb shows in-frame clones only, minus some. The data hold a few hundred thousand clones, with 79% observed a single time. Sequencing was done on a sample of PBMCs. Receptors were obtained from a woman aged 40 to 55 in good health. Some clones in this sample may be carry-over from other donors' samples.

The chain has TRBV7-2 and TRBJ2-3; no definite D call. The V gene lost 4 bases and the J gene lost 2 bases, with 13 bases spanning the gap. This CDR3 is 15 amino acids long. CDR1 and CDR2 from the germline V gene are SGHTA and FQGNSA. The CDR3 DNA reads TGTGCCAGCAGCTGGGGTTCCTCTTTCACAGATACGCAGTATTTT. Translation gives CASSWGSSFTDTQYF. Filled out from reference TRBV7-2 and TRBJ2-3, the complete variable domain reads GAGVSQSPSNKVTEKGKDVELRCDPISGHTALYWYRQSLGQGLEFLIYFQGNSAPDKSGLPSDRFSAERTGGSVSTLTIQRTQQEDSAVYLCASSWGSSFTDTQYFGPGTRLTVL.

The rearrangement uses TRBV18 and TRBJ2-5, with a tentative D call TRBD2 (6 bases). This CDR3 is 13 amino acids long. V was pared by 6 bases and J by 4 bases, with 12 bases between. CDR1 and CDR2 (germline): KGHSH, LQKENI. CDR3 bases: TGTGCCAGCTCCTCCCGGGGGTTAGAGACCCAGTACTTC. It yields the protein CASSSRGLETQYF.

CDR3 bases: TGTGCCAGCAGCTCCTGGAGGAGCAACAATGAGCAGTTCTTC. Translated, it gives CASSSWRSNNEQFF. This chain connects TRBV11-3 to TRBJ2-1, with D possibly TRBD2 on 5 matching bases. Deletions cut 4 bases from V and 5 bases from J, with 12 bases between. CDR1 is SGHNT and CDR2 is YENEEA in the germline V gene. The CDR3 has 14 amino acids.

With regard to this clone: Possible read error: a much larger clone is one base away. The same CDR3 also results from other DNA sequences found in this sample. This sequence joins TRBV9 and TRBJ1-1; D unclear. Germline CDR1 and CDR2: SGDLS and YYNGEE. This CDR3 region has 13 residues. Trimming stripped 0 bases from V and 1 base from J, with 4 bases between. This CDR3 reads CASSVGKNTEAFF. Written as DNA, the CDR3 is TGTGCCAGCAGCGTAGGGAAGAACACTGAAGCTTTCTTT.

This clone was seen only a few times. The rearrangement joins TRBV4-2 to TRBJ2-7; D is unresolved. The length of the CDR3 is 14 residues. The germline V gene encodes CDR1 LGHNA and CDR2 YNFKEQ. The V and J ends lost 4 bases and 1 base respectively, with 11 bases between them. The CDR3 reads CASSLGDRSYEQYF. The CDR3 DNA follows: TGTGCCAGCAGCCTAGGCGACCGGTCCTACGAGCAGTACTTC.

A note on this clone: The sample carries other DNA sequences with the same CDR3. The chain employs TRBV27 and TRBJ2-5; D may be TRBD1 (6 bases). CDR1 and CDR2 from the germline V gene are MNHEY and SMNVEV (reference sequence). Trimming took 5 bases from V and 1 from J, leaving 14 bases between them. The CDR3 loop spans 15 amino acids. CDR3 loop: CASSLSRQAQETQYF. The CDR3 nucleotides read TGTGCCAGCAGTCTCTCTAGACAGGCCCAAGAGACCCAGTACTTC.

Of note for this clone: This clone may be a read error of a much larger clone one base away. The same CDR3 is also encoded by other DNA sequences in this sample. The chain couples TRBV5-1 to TRBJ1-4; D not certain. The length of the CDR3 is 13 residues. The V gene's germline CDR1 is SGHRS and CDR2 YFSETQ. The CDR3 protein is CASSLGTNEKLFF. The CDR3 nucleotides read TGCGCCAGCAGCTTGGGCACTAATGAAAAGCTGTTTTTT.

The chain has TRBV28 and TRBJ1-5, with 9 bases that match TRBD1. Germline loops: CDR1 MDHEN, CDR2 SYDVKM. The junction had 10 bases not matched to a gene; V was cut back by 6 bases and J by 7 bases. The CDR3 runs to 15 residues. In DNA, the CDR3 is TGTGCCAGCAGCCCGGGACAGGGAGCTTGGCAGCCCCAGCATTTT. Its translation is CASSPGQGAWQPQHF.

The chain employs TRBV7-2 and TRBJ2-7, with TRBD2 matching 7 bases. This CDR3 is 14 amino acids long. The V gene's germline CDR1 is SGHTA and CDR2 FQGNSA. V was pared by 5 bases and J by 6 bases, with 10 bases of the junction left unmatched. CDR3 in DNA: TGTGCCAGCAGCCCCCGGGGAGGGCCCGGCGAGCAGTACTTC. Protein: CASSPRGGPGEQYF.

The rearrangement links TRBV21-1 to TRBJ1-5. TRBV21-1 is recorded as a pseudogene. The CDR3 is 13 residues long. The CDR3 coding sequence is TGTGCCAGCAGCAGCTTGGGGGATCAGCCCCAGCATTTT. Protein: CASSSLGDQPQHF.

The chain has TRBV28 and TRBJ2-7; D is undetermined. The CDR3 totals 13 residues. The germline V gene has CDR1 MDHEN and CDR2 SYDVKM. The ends were cut back, 6 bases at V and 3 bases at J, with 12 bases in the middle. In DNA form, the CDR3 reads TGTGCCAGCAGCCCTCATGGGGACTACGAGCAGTACTTC. Translating it yields CASSPHGDYEQYF.

The chain has TRBV23-1 and TRBJ1-1; possible D gene TRBD1, 6 bases. TRBV23-1 is an open reading frame whose function is uncertain. CDR3 length: 17 amino acids. Trimming shortened V by 0 bases and J by 7 bases, and 21 bases separated the two germline ends. The CDR3 here is CASSQSCPGVDGDEAFF. DNA for the CDR3: TGCGCCAGCAGTCAATCGTGCCCAGGGGTGGACGGTGATGAAGCTTTCTTT.

CDR3 sequence reads: CASSPVGGASSYNEQFF. CDR3 nucleotide sequence: TGTGCCAGCTCACCAGTGGGCGGGGCGAGCTCCTACAATGAGCAGTTCTTC. The chain combines TRBV18 with TRBJ2-1; D possibly corresponds to TRBD2 (6 bases). Germline CDR1 and CDR2: KGHSH and LQKENI. The V and J ends lost 2 bases and 0 bases respectively, with 14 bases between them. This CDR3 contains 17 residues.

The chain employs TRBV18 and TRBJ1-3; no clear D. V lost 6 bases and J lost 0, with 9 bases in between. The CDR3 is 14 amino acids. Germline values: CDR1 KGHSH, CDR2 LQKENI. The CDR3 region is CASSTGGSGNTIYF. DNA for the CDR3: TGTGCCAGCTCGACCGGAGGCTCTGGAAACACCATATATTTT.

This chain joins TRBV29-1 and TRBJ1-2, with 9 bases fitting TRBD1. The junction had 5 bases not matched to a gene; V was cut back by 6 bases and J by 3 bases. The germline CDR1 and CDR2 sequences are SQVTM and ANQGSEA. This CDR3 is 13 amino acids long. The CDR3: CSVGTGSDYGYTF. The CDR3, as DNA: TGCAGCGTGGGGACAGGGTCGGACTATGGCTACACCTTC.

V is TRBV28 and J is TRBJ2-1; D possibly corresponds to TRBD1 (5 bases). Germline CDR1 is MDHEN and CDR2 is SYDVKM. The V end was cut by 8 bases, the J end by 5 bases, with 19 bases between. This CDR3 contains 15 residues. The CDR3 loop is CASQIGASHHNEQFF. Here the CDR3 DNA reads TGTGCCAGCCAAATAGGGGCTAGTCATCACAATGAGCAGTTCTTC.

Worth noting for this clone: An end of the junction does not agree with germline; a read error may underlie this. V gene TRBV7-7 combines with J gene TRBJ2-5; TRBD2 matches at 8 bases. Germline V lookup: CDR1 SSHAT, CDR2 FNYEAQ (reference sequence). CDR3 size: 14 residues. The CDR3 reads CASSLTGGPETQYF. The CDR3 nucleotides are TGTGCTAGCAGCTTAACGGGAGGGCCAGAGACCCAGTACTTC.

CDR3 in DNA: TGTGCCAGCAGTTCCTCCGGGACTAGCGGGAGGGCCGGGCACGAGCAGTACTTC. It yields the protein CASSSSGTSGRAGHEQYF. This sequence joins TRBV27 and TRBJ2-7, with 16 bases lining up with TRBD2. Germline assignment: CDR1 MNHEY and CDR2 SMNVEV (reference sequence). The CDR3 extends over 18 amino acids. Trimming at V came to 4 bases and at J to 5 bases, leaving 11 bases not matched to a gene.

This chain uses TRBV5-1 with TRBJ2-1; weak D call: TRBD1 (6 bases). Germline V gene sequence: CDR1 SGHRS, CDR2 YFSETQ. This CDR3 comprises 15 residues. V lost 2 bases, J lost 4 bases, and 13 bases lay in between. The CDR3 coding sequence is TGCGCCAGCAGCTTTGACAGGCCAACGTACAATGAGCAGTTCTTC. As protein: CASSFDRPTYNEQFF.

CDR3 amino acids: CASSFNRDNEQFF. The DNA for the CDR3 is TGTGCCAGCAGTTTCAACAGGGACAATGAGCAGTTCTTC. J is TRBJ2-1 and V is TRBV6-5, with TRBD1 as a possible D gene (6 bases). CDR3 size: 13 residues. From germline, CDR1 is MNHEY and CDR2 SVGAGI. The ends were cut back, 4 bases at V and 5 bases at J, with 9 bases in the middle.

This clone was detected once. The chain uses TRBV5-8 and TRBJ2-5, with TRBD1 matching 8 bases. Germline trimming cut 4 bases from V and 4 bases from J; bases unmatched to any gene: 12. The germline V gene encodes CDR1 SGHTS and CDR2 YDEGEE. The CDR3 has 16 residues. The CDR3 here is CASSTYKAGGRETQYF. CDR3 sequence (DNA): TGTGCCAGCAGCACCTATAAGGCAGGGGGCCGAGAGACCCAGTACTTC.

The chain employs TRBV12-5 and TRBJ2-1; 9 bases fit TRBD1. V trimming: 4 bases; J trimming: 5 bases; junction bases outside the gene matches: 9. The CDR3 has 16 residues. The germline CDR1 and CDR2 sequences are LGHNT and FRNRAP. DNA of the CDR3: TGTGCTAGTGGTTCGGGGACAGGGCTGACACACAATGAGCAGTTCTTC. Translating it yields CASGSGTGLTHNEQFF.

This chain uses TRBV14 with TRBJ2-4; D could derive from TRBD1 or TRBD2 (6 bases each). Germline V gene lookup returns CDR1 SGHDN and CDR2 FVKESK. The germline V and J ends were trimmed by 2 bases and 1 base, with 12 bases remaining between them. The CDR3 is made up of 16 amino acids. The CDR3 is CASSQNPGAAKNIQYF. In nucleotides, the CDR3 is TGTGCCAGCAGCCAAAATCCGGGGGCGGCCAAAAACATTCAGTACTTC.

This chain links TRBV15 with TRBJ2-3; 11 bases match TRBD2. Germline CDR1 and CDR2: LNHNV and YYDKDF (reference sequence). The CDR3 has 17 residues. V was clipped by 2 bases and J by 0 bases; unmatched bases: 4. The CDR3 nucleotides are TGTGCCACCAGCAGACTGGGACTAGCGGCTAGCACAGATACGCAGTATTTT. Translated: CATSRLGLAASTDTQYF.

This clone was detected once. V usage is TRBV15 and J usage is TRBJ2-2; TRBD1 matches at 10 bases. The germline gives CDR1 LNHNV, CDR2 YYDKDF (reference sequence). CDR3 length: 18 amino acids. The V gene end was trimmed by 2 bases and the J gene end by 3 bases; junction bases not matched to a gene: 9. CDR3 nucleotide sequence: TGTGCCACCAGCAGAACCGACAGGGGGCGGGGGTACACCGGGGAGCTGTTTTTT. Its translation: CATSRTDRGRGYTGELFF.